The clone carrying this T cell receptor (beta chain) has a count of ten or more. As yet, its antigen is unknown. TCRdb reanalysed the 5' RACE reads using MiXCR and keeps one entry per CDR3 protein. This sample has some 660,000 distinct CDR3 sequences; 8.6% occur once, and the top ten carry roughly 0.97%. This specimen belongs to a study of identical twins. The study, taken as a whole, reports: Models came in too low on out-of-frame TCR alpha sharing in monozygotic twins. Invariant MAIT and iNKT cells could partly confound zero-insertion analyses. Less excess twin sharing appeared in beta out-of-frame sequences.

This CDR3 has 15 residues. CDR1 and CDR2 from the germline V gene are SQVTM and ANQGSEA. V lost 5 bases and J 0 bases, leaving 17 bases between the germline ends. The same sample was also used in a study of yellow fever vaccine responses in identical twins. As reported in that work: Reportedly, the response of twins' T cells to the vaccine seemed partly convergent, partly personalized.

The source is a woman under 30 in good health. The sample consisted of PBMCs. This sequence joins TRBV29-1 and TRBJ2-7, with D maybe TRBD2 (7 bases). The DNA for the CDR3 is TGCAGCGTTTCAGGGGCTAGCGGTAGCTCCTACGAGCAGTACTTC. This encodes CSVSGASGSSYEQYF.